The 30 T cell receptor beta chains presented below share a single source sample, sequenced in a study of response to subunit inactivated influenza vaccine. TCRdb used MiXCR to reprocess the RT-PCR reads, holding one entry per CDR3 protein. The repertoire holds over 650,000 distinct CDR3 sequences, about a fifth seen once, with approximately 11% in the top ten. Sequences were derived from PBMCs from blood, sampled roughly 5 days after vaccination. The receptor source for this set is a man aged 50-60 years who received an inactivated influenza vaccine.

In its sample, this clonotype was seen a few times. The chain uses TRBV28 and TRBJ2-7, with D unclear. Germline-derived CDR1 and CDR2 are MDHEN and SYDVKM. The CDR3 is 16 amino acids. V shed 5 bases and J shed 2 bases, with 19 bases lying between them. The CDR3 region is CASSRPEGYNTYEQYF. CDR3 in DNA: TGTGCCAGCAGTCGTCCCGAAGGGTATAACACCTACGAGCAGTACTTC.

This clonotype was seen only a few times. The V and J genes are TRBV5-1 and TRBJ1-5; D may be TRBD1 (5 bases). The CDR3 consists of 16 residues. Germline-derived CDR1 and CDR2 are SGHRS and YFSETQ. Trimming took 4 bases from V and 0 from J, leaving 14 bases between them. The CDR3 DNA reads as TGCGCCAGCAGCCCTTTAGGCGGGGGTAGCAATCAGCCCCAGCATTTT. It codes for CASSPLGGGSNQPQHF. Filled out from reference TRBV5-1 and TRBJ1-5, the complete variable domain reads KAGVTQTPRYLIKTRGQQVTLSCSPISGHRSVSWYQQTPGQGLQFLFEYFSETQRNKGNFPGRFSGRQFSNSRSEMNVSTLELGDSALYLCASSPLGGGSNQPQHFGDGTRLSIL.

The rearrangement joins TRBV4-1 to TRBJ2-1; D remains ambiguous. Trimming stripped 4 bases from V and 10 bases from J, with 20 bases between. The V gene's germline CDR1 is MGHRA and CDR2 YSYEKL. This CDR3 has 15 residues. The CDR3 region is CASSPSMGYYPEQFF. Here the CDR3 DNA reads TGCGCCAGCAGCCCTAGTATGGGATACTACCCGGAGCAGTTCTTC.

The table lists this clonotype with a few counts. Here the CDR3 reads CASSFTSGSRFGELFF. The CDR3 DNA is TGTGCCAGCAGCTTCACTAGCGGCAGTCGCTTCGGGGAGCTGTTTTTT. The chain recombines TRBV7-2 with TRBJ2-2, with 8 bases lining up with TRBD2. The CDR3 runs to 16 residues. The germline V gene encodes CDR1 SGHTA and CDR2 FQGNSA. Germline trimming cut 3 bases from V and 7 bases from J; bases unmatched to any gene: 10.

The rearrangement links TRBV5-1 to TRBJ2-3; D gene uncertain. Germline assignment: CDR1 SGHRS and CDR2 YFSETQ. The V and J ends lost 0 bases and 2 bases respectively, with 10 bases between them. The CDR3 has 15 residues. DNA of the CDR3: TGCGCCAGCAGCTTGGGTCAGACTCTCACAGATACGCAGTATTTT. Its protein product is CASSLGQTLTDTQYF.

V and J are TRBV10-2 and TRBJ2-2; possible D gene TRBD1, 5 bases. The germline CDR1 and CDR2 sequences are WSHSY and SAAADI. The V end lost 5 bases, the J end lost 3 bases, and 19 bases lay between the germline ends. The CDR3 totals 17 residues. CDR3 DNA: TGCGCCAGCAGTTACACGGGCCAGGGATATCACACCGGGGAGCTGTTTTTT. Its translation is CASSYTGQGYHTGELFF.

This clonotype was picked up many times. The chain couples TRBV28 to TRBJ2-3; D might be TRBD2 (6 bases). Trimming cost V 2 bases and J 5 bases, with 11 bases left between them. The length of the CDR3 is 14 residues. Germline V gives CDR1 MDHEN, CDR2 SYDVKM. CDR3 nucleotide sequence: TGTGCCAGCAGTTTAGGGCAGGGACTAGATACGCAGTATTTT. This sequence encodes CASSLGQGLDTQYF.

The J gene is TRBJ2-3, the V gene TRBV20-1; 7 positions match TRBD1. The germline gives CDR1 DFQATT, CDR2 SNEGSKA (reference sequence). There are 15 residues in the CDR3. J was trimmed by 1 base and V by 6 bases; bases with no gene match: 10. For the CDR3, the DNA is TGCAGTGCCCTTGCCCAAGACAGGGGCACAGATACGCAGTATTTT. Protein sequence: CSALAQDRGTDTQYF.

The V call is TRBV5-1, the J call TRBJ2-7, with TRBD2 as a possible D gene (6 bases). The germline gives CDR1 SGHRS, CDR2 YFSETQ. Trimming removed 4 bases from V and 6 bases from J, with 20 bases in between. The CDR3 is 15 amino acids. The CDR3 sequence is CASSVRDSEPPEQYF. In DNA form, the CDR3 reads TGCGCCAGCAGCGTACGGGACTCCGAACCGCCCGAGCAGTACTTC.

The chain links TRBV20-1 to TRBJ2-3; tentatively, D is TRBD2 (6 bases). This CDR3 comprises 20 residues. Trimming stripped 1 base from V and 3 bases from J, with 29 bases between. In germline, CDR1 is DFQATT, CDR2 SNEGSKA (reference sequence). CDR3 sequence: CSARGALSGSYPGRTDTQYF. The CDR3 bases are TGCAGTGCTAGAGGCGCTCTGAGCGGGTCCTACCCGGGGCGTACAGATACGCAGTATTTT.

The chain carries TRBV28 and TRBJ2-1; 8 nucleotides align to TRBD2. After removal of 6 bases from V and 1 base from J, the junction contained 8 bases not matched to a gene. This CDR3 is 16 amino acids long. Germline V gene data show CDR1 as MDHEN and CDR2 as SYDVKM. CDR3 protein: CASSAKLAVSYNEQFF. In nucleotides, the CDR3 is TGTGCCAGCAGCGCCAAACTAGCGGTTTCCTACAATGAGCAGTTCTTC.

The chain carries TRBV20-1 and TRBJ2-4, with TRBD1 as a possible D gene (5 bases). The CDR3 loop spans 14 amino acids. V lost 3 bases and J 1 base, leaving 10 bases between the germline ends. Germline values: CDR1 DFQATT, CDR2 SNEGSKA (reference sequence). The CDR3 sequence is CSARYRSAKNIQYF. CDR3 bases: TGCAGTGCTAGGTACAGGTCGGCCAAAAACATTCAGTACTTC.

This chain uses TRBV6-5 with TRBJ2-7, with 8 nucleotides matching TRBD2. Germline V gene data show CDR1 as MNHEY and CDR2 as SVGAGI. The trim removed 0 bases at V and 3 bases at J, leaving 4 bases unmatched. The CDR3 has 15 residues. The CDR3 region is CASSYSWLAGYEQYF. In DNA, the CDR3 is TGTGCCAGCAGTTACTCGTGGCTAGCGGGCTACGAGCAGTACTTC.

This clonotype appeared a few times. The chain has TRBV20-1 and TRBJ2-5; 11 bases map to TRBD1. The CDR3 is made up of 16 amino acids. V shed 5 bases and J 3 bases; nucleotides not matched to a gene: 11. Looked up from germline, CDR1 is DFQATT and CDR2 is SNEGSKA (reference sequence). Written as DNA, the CDR3 is TGCAGTGCTTCTGAGCCGGGACAGGGGGGCAAAGAGACCCAGTACTTC. Translating it yields CSASEPGQGGKETQYF.

V is TRBV7-2 and J is TRBJ2-3; no clear D gene. Germline V gives CDR1 SGHTA, CDR2 FQGNSA. Trimming cost V 7 bases and J 6 bases, with 8 bases left between them. CDR3 length: 11 residues. The chain's CDR3 is CASTSIDTQYF. The CDR3 DNA reads TGTGCCAGCACGTCGATTGATACGCAGTATTTT.

This chain uses TRBV6-2 or TRBV6-3 with TRBJ2-7; TRBD1 agrees at 8 bases. V was clipped by 7 bases and J by 7 bases; unmatched bases: 9. The CDR3 is 13 residues long. CDR1 is MNHEY, CDR2 SVGEGT, per germline. The CDR3 spells CASTRIQGEEQYF. For the CDR3, the DNA is TGTGCCAGCACTCGGATACAGGGGGAAGAGCAGTACTTC.

This clonotype was picked up a small number of times. The chain couples TRBV5-1 to TRBJ2-5; perhaps TRBD2 as D (5 bases). The CDR3 is 13 residues long. V lost 4 bases and J lost 5, with 12 bases in between. Per germline, CDR1 SGHRS and CDR2 YFSETQ. The chain's CDR3 is CASSLRVRETQYF. The CDR3 coding sequence is TGCGCCAGCAGCCTGAGGGTGCGGGAGACCCAGTACTTC. Variable domain in full (rest from reference TRBV5-1 and TRBJ2-5): KAGVTQTPRYLIKTRGQQVTLSCSPISGHRSVSWYQQTPGQGLQFLFEYFSETQRNKGNFPGRFSGRQFSNSRSEMNVSTLELGDSALYLCASSLRVRETQYFGPGTRLLVL.

CDR3 amino acids: CASSQRTGGGGYTF. CDR3 in DNA: TGTGCCAGCAGCCAGAGGACAGGGGGTGGAGGCTACACCTTC. V gene TRBV7-9 combines with J gene TRBJ1-2; 10 bases fit TRBD1. CDR1 SEHNR and CDR2 FQNEAQ come from the germline V gene (reference sequence). V was clipped by 5 bases and J by 8 bases; unmatched bases: 8. The CDR3 length is 14 residues.

The count of this clonotype is one. The rearrangement links TRBV11-2 to TRBJ2-5; weak D call: TRBD2 (6 bases). Trimming cost V 5 bases and J 1 base, with 20 bases left between them. This CDR3 region has 17 residues. Germline V lookup: CDR1 SGHAT, CDR2 FQNNGV. The CDR3 protein is CASSVFRRLATQETQYF. The CDR3, as DNA: TGTGCCAGCAGCGTTTTCCGTAGGCTAGCGACCCAAGAGACCCAGTACTTC.

CDR3 protein: CASSYAVGQGRYEQYF. The CDR3 DNA reads TGTGCCAGCAGCTACGCTGTTGGACAGGGCCGCTACGAGCAGTACTTC. The chain couples TRBV5-6 to TRBJ2-7; TRBD1 agrees at 8 bases. Germline assignment: CDR1 SGHDT and CDR2 YYEEEE. The CDR3 runs to 16 residues. The V segment lost 3 bases and the J segment 3 bases; nucleotides outside the gene matches: 11.

This rearrangement joins TRBV11-1 to TRBJ2-1, with TRBD2 matching 16 bases. This CDR3 has 18 amino acids. The J segment lost 6 bases and the V segment lost 2 bases, leaving 7 bases of the junction unmatched. Germline V lookup: CDR1 SGHAT, CDR2 FQDESV (reference sequence). The CDR3 loop reads CASSLWGLAGGPANEQFF. Written as DNA, the CDR3 is TGTGCCAGCAGCTTATGGGGACTAGCGGGAGGGCCGGCCAATGAGCAGTTCTTC. Filled out from reference TRBV11-1 and TRBJ2-1, the complete variable domain reads EAEVAQSPRYKITEKSQAVAFWCDPISGHATLYWYRQILGQGPELLVQFQDESVVDDSQLPKDRFSAERLKGVDSTLKIQPAELGDSAMYLCASSLWGLAGGPANEQFFGPGTRLTVL.

This clonotype has a handful of counts. The chain links TRBV7-9 to TRBJ2-1; possible D gene TRBD2, 7 bases. The CDR3 has 12 amino acids. V lost 6 bases and J lost 8, with 11 bases in between. Germline CDR1 SEHNR, CDR2 FQNEAQ (reference sequence). The CDR3 bases are TGTGCCAGCAGAGGGGGGGTCCATGAGCAGTTCTTC. Encoded protein: CASRGGVHEQFF.

The sample holds a few counts of this clonotype. The chain has TRBV28 and TRBJ2-7, with D tentatively TRBD2 (5 bases). The V end lost 3 bases, the J end lost 0 bases, and 15 bases lay between the germline ends. CDR1 is MDHEN and CDR2 is SYDVKM in the germline V gene. The CDR3 length is 16 residues. CDR3 bases: TGTGCCAGCAGTTTTCACCTAGCTCTCCTCTCCTACGAGCAGTACTTC. This translates into CASSFHLALLSYEQYF. The full variable domain, with the rest looked up from reference TRBV28 and TRBJ2-7, is DVKVTQSSRYLVKRTGEKVFLECVQDMDHENMFWYRQDPGLGLRLIYFSYDVKMKEKGDIPEGYSVSREKKERFSLILESASTNQTSMYLCASSFHLALLSYEQYFGPGTRLTVT.

In this sample, this clonotype turned up a few times. The chain joins TRBV10-3 to TRBJ2-7; 8 nucleotides line up with TRBD2. This CDR3 has 17 residues. The V gene end was trimmed by 0 bases and the J gene end by 0 bases; junction bases not matched to a gene: 7. Germline V gives CDR1 ENHRY, CDR2 SYGVKD. CDR3 in amino acids: CAISESARGEISYEQYF. CDR3 sequence (DNA): TGTGCCATCAGTGAGTCGGCGCGGGGGGAGATCTCCTACGAGCAGTACTTC.

The gene calls are TRBV28 and TRBJ2-7; the match to TRBD2 covers 8 bases. This CDR3 is built from 13 residues. V gave up 7 bases and J gave up 6 bases; unmatched junction bases: 8. Per germline, CDR1 MDHEN and CDR2 SYDVKM. CDR3: CASTHSGGAEQYF. The CDR3 nucleotides are TGTGCCAGCACTCACTCGGGGGGGGCCGAGCAGTACTTC.

This clonotype has at least ten counts. The chain carries TRBV5-1 and TRBJ2-5, with TRBD2 matching over 8 bases. Germline values: CDR1 SGHRS, CDR2 YFSETQ. This CDR3 comprises 15 residues. V shed 1 base and J 5 bases; nucleotides not matched to a gene: 7. Here the CDR3 reads CASSLQSGGPETQYF. The CDR3 DNA follows: TGCGCCAGCAGCTTGCAGTCGGGGGGGCCGGAGACCCAGTACTTC.

The chain links TRBV7-2 to TRBJ1-5; the match to TRBD1 covers 7 bases. Germline V gene lookup returns CDR1 SGHTA and CDR2 FQGNSA. The CDR3 extends over 16 amino acids. V was clipped by 1 base and J by 9 bases; unmatched bases: 12. The CDR3 protein is CASSLGGTVEAVPQHF. CDR3 nucleotide sequence: TGTGCCAGCAGCTTAGGTGGGACAGTAGAAGCTGTGCCCCAGCATTTT.

J is TRBJ1-1 and V is TRBV29-1; D not certain. The CDR3 has 14 amino acids. The germline V gene encodes CDR1 SQVTM and CDR2 ANQGSEA. V was clipped by 2 bases and J by 1 base, with 11 bases between them. The CDR3 DNA follows: TGCAGCGTTGAATTACGACAAGCGAACACTGAAGCTTTCTTT. Translation gives CSVELRQANTEAFF.

The CDR3 nucleotides are TGTGCCACTAAAGGGACTCAGTATGGCTACACCTTC. Its protein is CATKGTQYGYTF. The J gene is TRBJ1-2, the V gene TRBV18; D possibly corresponds to TRBD1 (5 bases). V was shortened by 10 bases and J by 5 bases, with 14 bases between the two germline ends. Germline V gene data show CDR1 as KGHSH and CDR2 as LQKENI. The CDR3 runs to 12 residues. Drawing the rest from reference TRBV18 and TRBJ1-2, the complete variable domain is NAGVMQNPRHLVRRRGQEARLRCSPMKGHSHVYWYRQLPEEGLKFMVYLQKENIIDESGMPKERFSAEFPKEGPSILRIQQVVRGDSAAYFCATKGTQYGYTFGSGTRLTVV.

In this sample, this clonotype turned up a few times. This rearrangement joins TRBV7-6 to TRBJ2-5; D call uncertain. There are 12 residues in the CDR3. Looked up from germline, CDR1 is SGHVS and CDR2 is FNYEAQ. The V gene lost 7 bases and the J gene lost 2 bases, with 8 bases spanning the gap. For the CDR3, the DNA is TGTGCCAGCAAGACCCTTCAAGAGACCCAGTACTTC. Translation: CASKTLQETQYF.